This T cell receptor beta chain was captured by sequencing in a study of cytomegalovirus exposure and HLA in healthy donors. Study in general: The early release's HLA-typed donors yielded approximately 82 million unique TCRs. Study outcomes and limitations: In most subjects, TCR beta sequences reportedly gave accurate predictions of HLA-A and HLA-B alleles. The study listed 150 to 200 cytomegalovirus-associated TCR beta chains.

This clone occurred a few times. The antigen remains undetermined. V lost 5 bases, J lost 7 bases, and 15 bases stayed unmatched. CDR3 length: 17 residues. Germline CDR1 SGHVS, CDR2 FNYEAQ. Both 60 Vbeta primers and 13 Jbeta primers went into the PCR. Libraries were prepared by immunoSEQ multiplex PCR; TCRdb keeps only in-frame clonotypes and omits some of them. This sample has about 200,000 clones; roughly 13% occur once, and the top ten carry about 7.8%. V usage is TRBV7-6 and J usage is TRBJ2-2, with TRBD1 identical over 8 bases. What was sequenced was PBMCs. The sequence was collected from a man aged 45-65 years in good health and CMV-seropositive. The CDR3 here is CASSRIKQGVKVGELFF. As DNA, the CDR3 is TGTGCCAGCAGCCGAATAAAACAGGGGGTAAAGGTCGGGGAGCTGTTTTTT.